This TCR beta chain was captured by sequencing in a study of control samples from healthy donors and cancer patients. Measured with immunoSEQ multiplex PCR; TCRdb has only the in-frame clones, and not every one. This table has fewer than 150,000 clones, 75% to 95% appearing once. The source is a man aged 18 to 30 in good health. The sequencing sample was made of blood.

CDR3 in DNA: TGCGCCAGCAGCTTGGATTGGGAGAAGAACTATGGCTACACCTTC. It encodes CASSLDWEKNYGYTF. The chain couples TRBV5-1 to TRBJ1-2; D not resolved. V dropped 0 bases and J dropped 2 bases, with 11 bases sitting between them. The CDR3 extends over 15 amino acids. In germline, CDR1 is SGHRS, CDR2 YFSETQ.